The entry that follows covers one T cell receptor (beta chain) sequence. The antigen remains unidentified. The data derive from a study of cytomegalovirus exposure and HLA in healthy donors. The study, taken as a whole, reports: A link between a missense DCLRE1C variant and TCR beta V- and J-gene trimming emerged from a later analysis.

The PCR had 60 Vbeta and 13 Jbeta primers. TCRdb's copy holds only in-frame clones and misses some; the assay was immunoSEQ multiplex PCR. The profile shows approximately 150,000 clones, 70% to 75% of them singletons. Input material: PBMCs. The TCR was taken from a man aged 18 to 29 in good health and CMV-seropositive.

CDR3 protein: CASSQGWDRNTEAFF. The CDR3 DNA is TGTGCCAGCAGCCAGGGGTGGGACAGGAACACTGAAGCTTTCTTT. The chain carries TRBV4-2 and TRBJ1-1, with 7 bases aligning to TRBD1. CDR3 length: 15 amino acids. Germline V gives CDR1 LGHNA, CDR2 YNFKEQ. With 3 bases clipped from V and 1 base from J, the junction kept 5 bases outside the gene matches.